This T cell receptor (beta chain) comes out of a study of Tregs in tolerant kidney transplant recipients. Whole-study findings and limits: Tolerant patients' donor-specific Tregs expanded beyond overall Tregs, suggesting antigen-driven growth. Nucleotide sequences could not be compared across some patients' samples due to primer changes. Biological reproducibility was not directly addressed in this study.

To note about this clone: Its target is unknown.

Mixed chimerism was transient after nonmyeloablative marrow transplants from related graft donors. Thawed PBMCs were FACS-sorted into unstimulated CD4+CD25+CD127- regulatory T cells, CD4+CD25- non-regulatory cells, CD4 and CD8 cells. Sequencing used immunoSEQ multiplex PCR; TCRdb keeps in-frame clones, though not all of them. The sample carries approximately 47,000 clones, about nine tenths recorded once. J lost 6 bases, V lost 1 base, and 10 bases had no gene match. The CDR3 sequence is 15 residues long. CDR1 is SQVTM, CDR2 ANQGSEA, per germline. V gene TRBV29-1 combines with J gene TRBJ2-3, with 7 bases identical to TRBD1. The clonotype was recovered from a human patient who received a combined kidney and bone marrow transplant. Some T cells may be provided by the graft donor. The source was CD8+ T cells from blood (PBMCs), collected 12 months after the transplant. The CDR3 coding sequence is TGCAGCGTTGAAGTTGACAGGGAAGAATGGGATACGCAGTATTTT. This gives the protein CSVEVDREEWDTQYF.